This T cell receptor (beta chain) was found in a study of T cell changes during pregnancy in multiple sclerosis. The method was immunoSEQ multiplex PCR; TCRdb's version includes in-frame clones alone and lacks a portion of them. This sample has about 59,000 clones, with roughly 92% found just once. Trimming cost V 6 bases and J 2 bases; bases outside gene matches: 4. There are 14 residues in the CDR3. Germline CDR1 and CDR2: SNHLY and FYNNEI. This chain uses TRBV2 with TRBJ2-3; 8 bases fit TRBD2. This sequence originates from a female donor in good health, enrolled as a control in a pregnancy study. The starting material was peripheral blood, obtained in the third trimester of pregnancy. As DNA, the CDR3 is TGTGCCAGCAGGGAACTAGCGGTCACAGATACGCAGTATTTT. It yields the protein CASRELAVTDTQYF.